This T cell receptor (beta chain) was retrieved from a study of cytomegalovirus exposure and HLA in healthy donors. The PCR ran on 60 Vbeta and 13 Jbeta primers. Here immunoSEQ multiplex PCR was the method, and the copy in TCRdb shows in-frame clones only, minus some. Among nearly 300,000 clones listed, 80% to 90% were seen once. Per germline, CDR1 SEHNR and CDR2 FQNEAQ (reference sequence). There are 11 residues in the CDR3. V was trimmed by 10 bases and J by 6 bases, leaving 9 bases between them. Sequencing used PBMCs. This receptor was identified in a man aged 35 to 55 in good health and CMV-seropositive. The rearrangement uses TRBV7-9 and TRBJ2-2; possible D gene TRBD2, 5 bases. The CDR3 nucleotides are TGTGCCACCCGGGGAGCCGGGGAGCTGTTTTTT. Amino acids: CATRGAGELFF.